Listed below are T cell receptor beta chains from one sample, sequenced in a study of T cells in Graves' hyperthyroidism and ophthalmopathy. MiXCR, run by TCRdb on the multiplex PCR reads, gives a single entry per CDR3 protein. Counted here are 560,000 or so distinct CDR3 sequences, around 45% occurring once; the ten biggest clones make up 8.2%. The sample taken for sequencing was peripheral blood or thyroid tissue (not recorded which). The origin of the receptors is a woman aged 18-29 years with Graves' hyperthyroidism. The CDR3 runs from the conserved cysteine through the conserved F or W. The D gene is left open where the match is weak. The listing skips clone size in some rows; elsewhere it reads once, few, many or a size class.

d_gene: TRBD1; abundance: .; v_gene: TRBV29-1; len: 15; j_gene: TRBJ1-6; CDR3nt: TGCAGCGTAAGCGCCGGGACAGGGTACAATTCACCCCTCCACTTT; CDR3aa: CSVSAGTGYNSPLHF
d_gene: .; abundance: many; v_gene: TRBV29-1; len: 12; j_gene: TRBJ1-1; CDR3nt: TGCAGCGTTGGGCCATTTGACAGCGAAGCTTTCTTT; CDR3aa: CSVGPFDSEAFF
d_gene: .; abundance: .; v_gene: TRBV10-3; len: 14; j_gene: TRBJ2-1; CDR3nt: TGTGCCATCAGTGTGGGGGGAGAAACGGATGAGCAGTTCTTC; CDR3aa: CAISVGGETDEQFF
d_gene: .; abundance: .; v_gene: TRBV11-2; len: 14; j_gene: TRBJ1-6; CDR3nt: TGTGCCAGCAGCCGTAGCAGAGCTAATTCACCCCTCCACTTT; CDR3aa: CASSRSRANSPLHF
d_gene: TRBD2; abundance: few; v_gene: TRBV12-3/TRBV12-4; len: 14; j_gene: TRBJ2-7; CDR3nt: TGTGCCAGCAGACACGGGCCTAGCGGCTACGAGCAGTACTTC; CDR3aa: CASRHGPSGYEQYF
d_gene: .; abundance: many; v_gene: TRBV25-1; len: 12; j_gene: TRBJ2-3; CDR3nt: TGTGCCAGCAGTGAATTTGGGGATACGCAGTATTTT; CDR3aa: CASSEFGDTQYF
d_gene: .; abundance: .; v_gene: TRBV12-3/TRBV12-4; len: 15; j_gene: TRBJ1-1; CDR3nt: TGTGCCAGCAGTGCCGGGGGGACCTTGAACACTGAAGCTTTCTTT; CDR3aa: CASSAGGTLNTEAFF
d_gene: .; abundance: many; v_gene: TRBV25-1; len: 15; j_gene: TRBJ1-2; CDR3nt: TGTGCCAGCAGTGAAACTGGCAGCCTCGGCTATGGCTACACCTTC; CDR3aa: CASSETGSLGYGYTF
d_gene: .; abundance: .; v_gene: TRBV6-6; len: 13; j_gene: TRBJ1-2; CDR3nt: TGTGCCAGCAGTTACTCAGGGAACTATGGCTACACCTTC; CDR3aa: CASSYSGNYGYTF
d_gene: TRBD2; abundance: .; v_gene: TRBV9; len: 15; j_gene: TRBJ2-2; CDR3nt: TGTGCCAGCAGCGTACTAGCGGGAGGGCCCGGGGAGCTGTTTTTT; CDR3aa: CASSVLAGGPGELFF
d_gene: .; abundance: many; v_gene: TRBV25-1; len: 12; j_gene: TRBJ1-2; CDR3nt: TGTGCCAGCAGTGCGGCGGTCTATGGCTACACCTTC; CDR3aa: CASSAAVYGYTF
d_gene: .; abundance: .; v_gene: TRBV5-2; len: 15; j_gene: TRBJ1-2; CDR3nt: TGTGCCAGCAAAGACCCGGACAGGGGAAACTATGGCTACACCTTC; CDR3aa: CASKDPDRGNYGYTF
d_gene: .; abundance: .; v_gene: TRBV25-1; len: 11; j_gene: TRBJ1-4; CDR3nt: TGTGCCAGCACCGGCCTCGAAAAACTGTTTTTT; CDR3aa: CASTGLEKLFF
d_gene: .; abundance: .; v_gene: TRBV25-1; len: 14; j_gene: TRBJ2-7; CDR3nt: TGTGCCAGCAGCCAAGGGCACATCAGCTACGAGCAGTACTTC; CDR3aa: CASSQGHISYEQYF
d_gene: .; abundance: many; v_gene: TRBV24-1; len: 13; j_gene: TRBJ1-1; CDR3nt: TGTGCCACCAGTGATACGATGAACACTGAAGCTTTCTTT; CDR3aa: CATSDTMNTEAFF
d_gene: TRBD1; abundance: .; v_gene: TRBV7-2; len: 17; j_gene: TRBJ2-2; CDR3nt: TGTGCCAGCAGCGCCTCTAGGGACAGGGGGCTCACCGGGGAGCTGTTTTTT; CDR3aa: CASSASRDRGLTGELFF
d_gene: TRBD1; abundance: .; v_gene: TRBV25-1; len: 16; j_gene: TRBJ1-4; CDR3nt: TGTGCCAGCAGGGGGGTACAGGGGGCAGGTTATGAAAAACTGTTTTTT; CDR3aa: CASRGVQGAGYEKLFF
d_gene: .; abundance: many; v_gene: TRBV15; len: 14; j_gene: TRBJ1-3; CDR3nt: TGTGCCACCAGCAGAGATCCCTCTGGAAACACCATATATTTT; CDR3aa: CATSRDPSGNTIYF
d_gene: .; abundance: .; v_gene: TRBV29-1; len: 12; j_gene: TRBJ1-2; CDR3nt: TGCAGCCGACAGGTGGATAACTATGGCTACACCTTC; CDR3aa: CSRQVDNYGYTF
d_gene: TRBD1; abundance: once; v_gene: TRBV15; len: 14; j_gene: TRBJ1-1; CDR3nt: TGTGCCACCAGCAGAGATTTAGGGACAGCCGAAGCTTTCTTT; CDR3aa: CATSRDLGTAEAFF